This T cell receptor beta chain was observed in a study of STAT5B mutations in CD4+ large granular lymphocyte leukemia. About this clone: Its antigen is unidentified.

Findings and caveats of the study: No patients shared main leukemic clonotypes, though around 25% appeared at low frequency elsewhere.

Germline CDR1 LNHDA, CDR2 SQIVND (reference sequence). J was trimmed by 6 bases and V by 6 bases; bases with no gene match: 11. The CDR3 runs 15 residues. The data were produced by immunoSEQ multiplex PCR, yet TCRdb's version contains in-frame clones alone and is incomplete. The sample has 30,000 or so clones, more than 75% seen once. This chain joins TRBV19 and TRBJ1-5; 7 nucleotides match TRBD1. The specimen was CD4+ T cells from blood buffy coats. This clonotype was sampled from a human donor in good health. CDR3 region: CASRPRQGRTQPQHF. The DNA for the CDR3 is TGTGCCAGTAGACCCAGACAGGGAAGGACTCAGCCCCAGCATTTT.